A selection of T cell receptor beta chains follows, all from one sample in a study of STAT5B mutations in CD4+ large granular lymphocyte leukemia. Only in-frame clones appear in the TCRdb table, and some are missing; sequencing was by immunoSEQ multiplex PCR. The table has some 34,000 clones, approximately 82% seen once. Sequences were obtained from CD4+ T cells from blood buffy coats. The receptors derive from a human donor in good health. Each CDR3 is given with its conserved first and last residue. The D gene is left open where the match is weak. Only part of the rows carry a size: once, few, many, or a class if the clone is expanded.

CDR3: CASSYRTGGFSTGELFF; DNA: TGCGCCAGCAGCTACCGGACAGGGGGCTTCAGCACCGGGGAGCTGTTTTTT; J: TRBJ2-2; D: TRBD1; size: .; V: TRBV5-1
CDR3: CASSLEGGYEQYF; DNA: TGTGCCAGCAGCTTAGAAGGGGGCTACGAGCAGTACTTC; J: TRBJ2-7; D: .; size: .; V: TRBV7-2
CDR3: CASTPQGPYGYTF; DNA: TGTGCCAGCACCCCACAGGGGCCCTATGGCTACACCTTC; J: TRBJ1-2; D: TRBD1; size: few; V: TRBV19
CDR3: CASSTLLGQQNTEAFF; DNA: TGTGCCAGCAGTACACTACTGGGACAGCAGAACACTGAAGCTTTCTTT; J: TRBJ1-1; D: TRBD1; size: .; V: TRBV27
CDR3: CASSIRQGGSGNTIYF; DNA: TGCGCCAGCAGCATCCGACAGGGAGGCTCTGGAAACACCATATATTTT; J: TRBJ1-3; D: TRBD1; size: .; V: TRBV5-1
CDR3: CASSLVGRSTEAFF; DNA: TGTGCCAGCAGCTTAGTGGGGAGGTCCACTGAAGCTTTCTTT; J: TRBJ1-1; D: .; size: few; V: TRBV7-6
CDR3: CASSPRQWGVYEQYF; DNA: TGTGCCAGCAGCCCCCGACAATGGGGCGTCTACGAGCAGTACTTC; J: TRBJ2-7; D: .; size: .; V: TRBV7-2
CDR3: CASSYLAGGIYNEQFF; DNA: TGTGCCAGCAGCTATTTAGCGGGGGGGATCTACAATGAGCAGTTCTTC; J: TRBJ2-1; D: TRBD2; size: .; V: TRBV7-2
CDR3: CASSPPGRTGRAEAFF; DNA: TGTGCCAGCAGCCCACCTGGTAGGACAGGGAGGGCTGAAGCTTTCTTT; J: TRBJ1-1; D: TRBD1; size: .; V: TRBV7-2
CDR3: CASSVGRPDGYTF; DNA: TGTGCCAGCAGCGTAGGACGGCCCGACGGCTACACCTTC; J: TRBJ1-2; D: .; size: .; V: TRBV5-6
CDR3: CASSEAHYTGLSNEQFF; DNA: TGTGCCAGCAGTGAAGCGCACTATACGGGTCTAAGCAATGAGCAGTTCTTC; J: TRBJ2-1; D: .; size: once; V: TRBV6-1
CDR3: CASSLWGLQGKDTQYF; DNA: TGTGCCAGCAGCTTGTGGGGGTTGCAGGGGAAGGATACGCAGTATTTT; J: TRBJ2-3; D: .; size: .; V: TRBV5-6
CDR3: CASSPRGRNQETQYF; DNA: TGTGCCAGCTCACCCAGAGGACGGAATCAAGAGACCCAGTACTTC; J: TRBJ2-5; D: .; size: .; V: TRBV18
CDR3: CASSVVWTDTQYF; DNA: TGTGCCAGCAGCGTAGTTTGGACAGATACGCAGTATTTT; J: TRBJ2-3; D: .; size: .; V: TRBV9
CDR3: CASSSGTSGGLTDTQYF; DNA: TGCGCCAGCAGCTCCGGGACTAGCGGGGGCCTCACAGATACGCAGTATTTT; J: TRBJ2-3; D: TRBD2; size: .; V: TRBV5-1
CDR3: CASSSFLRGGALGANVLTF; DNA: TGTGCCAGCAGTTCATTTCTGAGGGGGGGAGCTCTGGGGGCCAACGTCCTGACTTTC; J: TRBJ2-6; D: .; size: .; V: TRBV27
CDR3: CASSDGQTLRGGYTF; DNA: TGTGCCAGCAGTGACGGTCAGACCTTAAGGGGTGGCTACACCTTC; J: TRBJ1-2; D: .; size: .; V: TRBV2
CDR3: CASSATSGGPLETQYF; DNA: TGTGCCAGCAGCGCAACTAGCGGGGGCCCCCTTGAGACCCAGTACTTC; J: TRBJ2-5; D: TRBD2; size: .; V: TRBV9